This T cell receptor (beta chain) appears in the sequencing data of a study of metastatic and nonmetastatic thyroid tumors. About the research overall: For malignant and benign thyroid patients, tumor or nodule tissue and blood were the sources whose repertoires were compared. Study-wide results and limits: When malignant thyroid tumors were compared with benign nodules, TCR beta diversity was reportedly significantly higher in the malignant tumors. This held in both blood and tumor samples.

As originally analysed: Differences in CDR3 between clinicopathological groups were drawn on to build a classifier intended to discriminate distant-metastatic papillary thyroid cancer patients. MiXCR reprocessed the PCR reads for TCRdb. It is TCRdb's table, rather than the study itself, that gives the V and J calls and clone size. The data show 37,000 or so clones, about 15% seen once. This clone has a count of ten or more. Its antigen remains unidentified. One base away lies a much larger clone, so this may be a sequencing read error. Other DNA sequences in the same sample also yield this CDR3. Germline V CDR1 and CDR2: MNHNS, SASEGT. The CDR3 consists of 13 residues. The trim removed 6 bases at V and 9 bases at J, leaving 9 bases unmatched. No patient received treatment before thyroid surgery.

Material for sequencing was blood. This TCR was recovered from a female donor with papillary thyroid cancer or a benign thyroid nodule (not recorded which). Some clones in this sample may be carry-over from other donors' samples. The chain uses TRBV6-1 and TRBJ1-1; 8 bases line up with TRBD1. The CDR3 spells CASRPSGQAQAFF. The DNA for the CDR3 is TGTGCCAGCAGGCCCTCGGGACAGGCTCAAGCTTTCTTT.